The 32 T cell receptor beta chains below all came from one sample that was sequenced in a study of blood T cells in healthy people across ages. For the second PCR, which ran for roughly 7 to 11 cycles, a sample-barcoded 5' primer and a J-beta primer mix were used. TCRdb used MiXCR to reprocess the 5' RACE reads, holding one entry per CDR3 protein. The data hold approximately 360,000 distinct CDR3 sequences, with roughly half observed a single time. Sequencing was carried out using blood. These receptors originate from a man in his 60s in good health.

The table lists this clonotype with many counts. This chain connects TRBV29-1 to TRBJ1-2; D perhaps matches TRBD1 (6 bases). V was shortened by 4 bases and J by 4 bases, with 13 bases between the two germline ends. This CDR3 contains 13 residues. Looked up from germline, CDR1 is SQVTM and CDR2 is ANQGSEA. CDR3 in amino acids: CSVGQVTGYGYTF. The CDR3, as DNA: TGCAGCGTTGGACAGGTGACGGGCTATGGCTACACCTTC.

V is TRBV7-2 and J is TRBJ2-1; 8 positions match TRBD1. The V segment lost 1 base and the J segment 2 bases; nucleotides outside the gene matches: 1. Germline lookup yields CDR1 SGHTA and CDR2 FQGNSA. The CDR3 runs to 15 residues. The CDR3 loop is CASSLVQGAYNEQFF. The CDR3 DNA is TGTGCCAGCAGCTTAGTACAGGGGGCCTACAATGAGCAGTTCTTC. The full variable domain, with the rest looked up from reference TRBV7-2 and TRBJ2-1, is GAGVSQSPSNKVTEKGKDVELRCDPISGHTALYWYRQSLGQGLEFLIYFQGNSAPDKSGLPSDRFSAERTGGSVSTLTIQRTQQEDSAVYLCASSLVQGAYNEQFFGPGTRLTVL.

This clonotype was detected a few times. J is TRBJ2-7 and V is TRBV6-5; tentatively, D is TRBD1 (5 bases). Trimming removed 2 bases at V and 2 bases at J, with 10 bases between. The CDR3 has 14 residues. Germline CDR1 MNHEY, CDR2 SVGAGI. The CDR3 sequence: CASSYQDTTYEQYF. CDR3 in DNA: TGTGCCAGCAGTTACCAGGACACCACCTACGAGCAGTACTTC.

The rearrangement links TRBV29-1 to TRBJ2-3; unclear D gene. Germline values: CDR1 SQVTM, CDR2 ANQGSEA. The V end was cut by 6 bases, the J end by 4 bases, with 14 bases between. This CDR3 comprises 13 residues. CDR3 sequence: CSVGPLAPDTQYF. In DNA form, the CDR3 reads TGCAGCGTGGGCCCGCTGGCCCCAGATACGCAGTATTTT.

The V gene is TRBV20-1, the J gene TRBJ2-1, with D unresolved. The V end was cut by 4 bases, the J end by 10 bases, with 20 bases between. Germline V gene sequence: CDR1 DFQATT, CDR2 SNEGSKA (reference sequence). The CDR3 totals 14 residues. In DNA, the CDR3 is TGCAGTGCTATGTCGGCGACAACCTCCTACGAGCAGTTCTTC. Its protein is CSAMSATTSYEQFF.

Note on this clonotype: The junction shows a germline mismatch at one end, possibly a read error. This rearrangement joins TRBV6-6 to TRBJ2-7, with TRBD1 identical over 7 bases. Germline-derived CDR1 and CDR2 are MNHNY and SVGAGI (reference sequence). The CDR3 totals 13 residues. The CDR3 nucleotides read TGTGCCTGCAGTTTACAGGGGTTCCACGAGCAGTACTTC. Its protein is CACSLQGFHEQYF.

Regarding this clonotype: A much larger clone differs by one base, so this may be a read error. V and J are TRBV12-3 or TRBV12-4 and TRBJ2-3; a possible D gene is TRBD2 (6 bases). The CDR3 loop spans 16 amino acids. The CDR3 DNA follows: TGTGCCGGCAGTTTAGAAGCGGGTCTTAGCACAGATACGCAGTATTTT. It yields the protein CAGSLEAGLSTDTQYF.

Concerning this clonotype itself: At one end, the junction sequence differs from germline, possibly due to a read error. V usage is TRBV7-2 and J usage is TRBJ1-2; a weak D match, TRBD1 (5 bases). The CDR3 has 15 residues. Germline CDR1 and CDR2: SGHTA and FQGNSA. In nucleotides, the CDR3 is TGTGCCAGCAGCCCAGCGCCGGGGCGACACCATGGCCACACCTTC. It yields the protein CASSPAPGRHHGHTF.

The chain recombines TRBV18 with TRBJ2-3, with D uncertain. The germline V and J ends were trimmed by 6 bases and 6 bases, with 10 bases remaining between them. Germline assignment: CDR1 KGHSH and CDR2 LQKENI. The CDR3 length is 12 residues. CDR3 sequence (DNA): TGTGCCAGCTCCACAAATGGGGATACGCAGTATTTT. This codes for CASSTNGDTQYF.

The V call is TRBV6-2 or TRBV6-3, the J call TRBJ2-5, with D hard to call. With 6 bases removed from V and 4 bases from J, the gap between germline ends came to 15 bases. Germline values: CDR1 MNHEY, CDR2 SVGEGT. This CDR3 has 14 amino acids. The CDR3 spells CASSHGRWRETQYF. The CDR3 nucleotides are TGTGCCAGCAGCCACGGGCGGTGGAGAGAGACCCAGTACTTC.

V and J are TRBV29-1 and TRBJ1-5; 7 bases map to TRBD1. The CDR3 loop spans 13 amino acids. V shed 7 bases, J shed 6 bases, and the junction held 9 bases outside the gene matches. Germline-derived CDR1 and CDR2 are SQVTM and ANQGSEA. The CDR3 nucleotides read TGCAGCGCCTCGACAGGGAGAGGTCAGCCCCAGCATTTT. Translation gives CSASTGRGQPQHF. Full variable domain (rest looked up from reference TRBV29-1 and TRBJ1-5): SAVISQKPSRDICQRGTSLTIQCQVDSQVTMMFWYRQQPGQSLTLIATANQGSEATYESGFVIDKFPISRPNLTFSTLTVSNMSPEDSSIYLCSASTGRGQPQHFGDGTRLSIL.

CDR3 region: CASSLTAGYEQYF. The CDR3 DNA reads as TGTGCCAGCAGCCTAACTGCGGGGTACGAGCAGTACTTC. The chain combines TRBV7-2 with TRBJ2-7; tentative D call: TRBD2 (6 bases). The CDR3 runs to 13 residues. V lost 5 bases to trimming and J lost 4 bases, with 12 bases between them. The germline CDR1 and CDR2 sequences are SGHTA and FQGNSA.

V and J are TRBV29-1 and TRBJ2-5; the D is unclear. Per the germline V gene, CDR1 is SQVTM and CDR2 is ANQGSEA. This CDR3 is 12 amino acids long. V lost 3 bases to trimming and J lost 1 base, with 6 bases between them. CDR3 DNA: TGCAGCGTTGATCGAGCCCAAGAGACCCAGTACTTC. It specifies CSVDRAQETQYF.

This chain joins TRBV4-3 and TRBJ2-7; TRBD2 matches 11 bases. Germline V gene sequence: CDR1 LGHNA, CDR2 YSLEER. The V and J ends lost 1 base and 9 bases, in that order; junction bases with no gene match: 11. There are 16 residues in the CDR3. The chain's CDR3 is CASSQALLAGAIGQYF. The CDR3 region has the DNA TGCGCCAGCAGCCAAGCGTTACTAGCGGGGGCAATCGGGCAGTACTTC.

This clonotype was seen only once. This rearrangement joins TRBV7-8 to TRBJ2-1; TRBD2 matches at 7 bases. Germline values: CDR1 SGHVS, CDR2 FQNEAQ. The V gene end was trimmed by 1 base and the J gene end by 6 bases; junction bases not matched to a gene: 3. The length of the CDR3 is 14 residues. The CDR3 sequence: CASSLGWGGNEQFF. CDR3 bases: TGTGCCAGCAGCTTAGGGTGGGGGGGCAATGAGCAGTTCTTC.

This chain connects TRBV20-1 to TRBJ2-1; 7 bases align to TRBD2. CDR1 and CDR2 (germline): DFQATT, SNEGSKA (reference sequence). V was clipped by 3 bases and J by 5 bases; unmatched bases: 4. The CDR3 has 13 amino acids. DNA for the CDR3: TGCAGTGCTAGCGCTAGCGGAAACAATGAGCAGTTCTTC. Amino acids: CSASASGNNEQFF.

The chain is built from TRBV18 and TRBJ1-2, with D possibly TRBD1 on 5 matching bases. Trimming pared 4 bases from V and 4 bases from J, leaving 13 bases between. Looked up from germline, CDR1 is KGHSH and CDR2 is LQKENI. The CDR3 spans 14 residues. The CDR3 DNA reads TGTGCCAGCTCACAGGGGCAACAGAGCTATGGCTACACCTTC. It specifies CASSQGQQSYGYTF. The variable domain in full, completed from reference TRBV18 and TRBJ1-2, reads NAGVMQNPRHLVRRRGQEARLRCSPMKGHSHVYWYRQLPEEGLKFMVYLQKENIIDESGMPKERFSAEFPKEGPSILRIQQVVRGDSAAYFCASSQGQQSYGYTFGSGTRLTVV.

This chain joins TRBV20-1 and TRBJ2-3; 10 bases match TRBD2. J lost 0 bases, V lost 5 bases, and 11 bases had no gene match. This CDR3 comprises 17 residues. Germline loops: CDR1 DFQATT, CDR2 SNEGSKA (reference sequence). The CDR3 DNA is TGCAGTGCTCGTAGCGGGAGGACCGGGTGGAGCACAGATACGCAGTATTTT. It yields the protein CSARSGRTGWSTDTQYF.

About this clonotype itself: A junction end diverges from the germline sequence, so it may reflect a read error. The chain joins TRBV11-2 to TRBJ2-3; TRBD1 matches 8 bases. Germline V gene sequence: CDR1 SGHAT, CDR2 FQNNGV. The CDR3 has 18 residues. CDR3 coding DNA: TGTGCCAGCAACTTAGCCACCGGGACAGGCAAAAACACAGATACGCAGTATTTT. This codes for CASNLATGTGKNTDTQYF.

This chain links TRBV7-9 with TRBJ2-7; 9 nucleotides match TRBD1. Per germline, CDR1 SEHNR and CDR2 FQNEAQ (reference sequence). The length of the CDR3 is 14 residues. V lost 5 bases, J lost 5 bases, and 7 bases stayed unmatched. CDR3: CASSRGQGPHEQYF. The CDR3 region has the DNA TGTGCCAGCAGCCGGGGACAGGGACCCCACGAGCAGTACTTC.

This clonotype has at least ten counts. V usage is TRBV6-1 and J usage is TRBJ2-7; D is perhaps TRBD2 (5 bases). With 6 bases removed from V and 5 bases from J, the gap between germline ends came to 14 bases. Germline V gene lookup returns CDR1 MNHNS and CDR2 SASEGT. The CDR3 contains 13 residues. The CDR3, as DNA: TGTGCCAGCAGGCTAGCTCCCCTCGACGAGCAGTACTTC. Its protein is CASRLAPLDEQYF.

V and J are TRBV28 and TRBJ2-3; a possible D gene is TRBD2 (6 bases). The V gene lost 7 bases and the J gene lost 6 bases, with 20 bases spanning the gap. Germline V CDR1 and CDR2: MDHEN, SYDVKM. CDR3 length equals 15 residues. CDR3 sequence: CASKPSGVGVDTQYF. In DNA form, the CDR3 reads TGTGCCAGCAAACCTTCGGGGGTCGGGGTGGATACGCAGTATTTT.

Concerning this clonotype: Sequence at one end of the junction differs from germline and may be a read error. The gene calls are TRBV18 and TRBJ1-2; TRBD1 might be the D (5 bases). Germline CDR1 is KGHSH and CDR2 is LQKENI. The CDR3 runs to 13 residues. CDR3 amino acids: CASSPGGNYDYTF. Written as DNA, the CDR3 is TGTGCCAGCTCACCAGGGGGGAACTATGACTACACCTTC.

J is TRBJ2-7 and V is TRBV18; 7 nucleotides agree with TRBD1. In germline, CDR1 is KGHSH, CDR2 LQKENI. Trimming took 3 bases from V and 1 from J; bases not matched to a gene: 6. This CDR3 has 15 amino acids. The CDR3 sequence is CASSPLPQGSYEQYF. The CDR3 nucleotides read TGTGCCAGCTCACCCCTTCCACAGGGGTCCTACGAGCAGTACTTC.

V gene TRBV12-3 or TRBV12-4 combines with J gene TRBJ2-5, with TRBD2 identical over 13 bases. The CDR3 totals 16 residues. V lost 5 bases and J lost 11; bases outside the gene matches: 14. CDR3 loop: CASSRGLAGLSGEQYF. CDR3 nucleotide sequence: TGTGCCAGCAGTAGGGGACTAGCGGGGCTATCGGGAGAGCAGTACTTC.

V is TRBV9 and J is TRBJ1-1; D unresolved. The germline V gene has CDR1 SGDLS and CDR2 YYNGEE. The CDR3 covers 17 residues. Trimming took 0 bases from V and 5 from J, leaving 20 bases between them. CDR3 sequence reads: CASSVGLAGSSGTEAFF. CDR3 bases: TGTGCCAGCAGCGTAGGGTTGGCCGGTTCCTCCGGGACTGAAGCTTTCTTT.

The sample holds one count of this clonotype. The V and J genes are TRBV5-1 and TRBJ2-3; 10 bases match TRBD2. CDR3 length: 20 residues. V shed 4 bases and J 0 bases; nucleotides not matched to a gene: 17. The germline CDR1 and CDR2 sequences are SGHRS and YFSETQ. Here the CDR3 reads CASSPGQRGGIDSSTDTQYF. The CDR3 nucleotides read TGCGCCAGCAGCCCCGGCCAGCGGGGGGGAATTGATTCTAGCACAGATACGCAGTATTTT.

The CDR3 DNA is TGTGCCAGCAGGGGGCCGGGACAGGGTAGCTATGGCTACACCTTC. Amino acids: CASRGPGQGSYGYTF. This chain links TRBV6-6 with TRBJ1-2, with 9 bases aligning to TRBD1. This CDR3 is 15 amino acids long. V gave up 6 bases and J gave up 4 bases; unmatched junction bases: 9. Looked up from germline, CDR1 is MNHNY and CDR2 is SVGAGI (reference sequence).

This clonotype has more than one count but fewer than ten. V gene TRBV6-5 combines with J gene TRBJ1-2; D not resolved. This CDR3 region has 13 residues. CDR1 is MNHEY and CDR2 is SVGAGI in the germline V gene. The germline V and J ends were trimmed by 7 bases and 3 bases, with 12 bases remaining between them. CDR3 loop: CASTVGAYYGYTF. The CDR3 coding sequence is TGTGCCAGCACCGTGGGCGCATACTATGGCTACACCTTC.

The rearrangement links TRBV25-1 to TRBJ1-4; maybe TRBD1 (6 bases). Per germline, CDR1 MGHDK and CDR2 SYGVNS. This CDR3 is 13 amino acids long. Trimming removed 7 bases at V and 8 bases at J, with 14 bases between. The CDR3 nucleotides read TGTGCCAGCACCTCCGGGGGGCTAGAAAAACTGTTTTTT. Its translation is CASTSGGLEKLFF.

At least ten counts were recorded for this clonotype. V is TRBV12-3 or TRBV12-4 and J is TRBJ1-2, with 7 bases fitting TRBD1. The CDR3 contains 15 residues. The V and J ends lost 5 bases and 1 base, in that order; junction bases with no gene match: 7. The CDR3 loop reads CASSPRDRYNYGYTF. The CDR3 DNA reads TGTGCCAGCAGTCCCCGGGACAGATATAACTATGGCTACACCTTC.

The rearrangement joins TRBV20-1 to TRBJ2-1; 14 nucleotides align to TRBD2. The V gene's germline CDR1 is DFQATT and CDR2 SNEGSKA (reference sequence). CDR3 length: 14 residues. Germline trimming cut 3 bases from V and 10 bases from J; bases unmatched to any gene: 5. CDR3 sequence reads: CSARGLAGVGEQFF. Written as DNA, the CDR3 is TGCAGTGCTAGGGGACTAGCGGGAGTGGGGGAGCAGTTCTTC.